The clone carrying this TCR beta chain has a handful of counts. The CDR3 is 14 amino acids. In germline, CDR1 is SGHNT, CDR2 YYREEE (reference sequence). Trimming took 7 bases from V and 2 from J, leaving 16 bases between them. The data belong to a study of human T cells and chemical hapten exposure. Documented time point: patch test 1, 2 weeks after DPC sensitization. Sample treatment: therapeutic diphenylcyclopropenone sensitization with weekly scalp DPC. TCRdb re-called the RACE reads with MiXCR, one entry per CDR3 protein. The table shows about 99,000 distinct CDR3 sequences, with approximately 13% occurring only once.

V is TRBV5-4 and J is TRBJ2-7, with D tentatively TRBD1 (6 bases). The source was whole blood, collected in connection with sensitization to the hapten diphenylcyclopropenone (DPC). This clonotype was sampled from a woman aged 40-49 years with alopecia areata. Some clones in this sample may be carry-over from other donors' samples. Here the CDR3 reads CASSLNRVAYEQYF. In nucleotides, the CDR3 is TGTGCCAGCTCACTCAACAGGGTCGCCTACGAGCAGTACTTC.